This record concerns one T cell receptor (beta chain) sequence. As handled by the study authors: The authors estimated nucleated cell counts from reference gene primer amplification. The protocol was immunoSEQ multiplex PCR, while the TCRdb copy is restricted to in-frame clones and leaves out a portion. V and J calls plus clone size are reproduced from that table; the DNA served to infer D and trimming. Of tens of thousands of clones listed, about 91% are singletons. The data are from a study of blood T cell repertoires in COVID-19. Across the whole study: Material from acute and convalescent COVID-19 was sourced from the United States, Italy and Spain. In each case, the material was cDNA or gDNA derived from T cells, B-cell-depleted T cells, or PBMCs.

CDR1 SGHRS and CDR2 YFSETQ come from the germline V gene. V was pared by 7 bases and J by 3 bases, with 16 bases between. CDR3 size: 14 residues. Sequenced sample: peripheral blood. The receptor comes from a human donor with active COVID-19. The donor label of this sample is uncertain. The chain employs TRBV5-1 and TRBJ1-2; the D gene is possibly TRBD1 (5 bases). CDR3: CASRSGDGHYGYTF. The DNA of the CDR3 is TGCGCCAGCCGCTCGGGGGATGGGCACTATGGCTACACCTTC.